The rows below give T cell receptor beta chains drawn from one sample of a study of blood T cells in healthy people across ages. A single record per CDR3 protein comes from TCRdb applying MiXCR to the 5' RACE reads. The sample holds over 1,500,000 distinct CDR3 sequences; more than 35% are singletons and the top ten take roughly 23%. The source material was blood. The source of these receptors is a human donor in good health. The CDR3 runs from the conserved cysteine through the conserved F or W. D genes are given only for firm matches. Part of the rows lack a size; the others show once, few, many or a class for expanded clones.

j_call: TRBJ1-1
d_call: -
v_call: TRBV20-1
clone_size: -
cdr3_nt: TGCAGTGCTAGGGCCCAAACAGATATGAACACTGAAGCTTTCTTT
cdr3_aa: CSARAQTDMNTEAFF

j_call: TRBJ1-2
d_call: TRBD1
v_call: TRBV6-6
clone_size: -
cdr3_nt: TGTGCCAGCAGGTCAGGGACAGCTAACTATGGCTACACCTTC
cdr3_aa: CASRSGTANYGYTF

j_call: TRBJ1-2
d_call: -
v_call: TRBV11-2
clone_size: once
cdr3_nt: TGTGCCAGCAGCCCTCCGCCGAGGCAGGGAATCCCTGGCTACACCTTC
cdr3_aa: CASSPPPRQGIPGYTF

j_call: TRBJ2-1
d_call: TRBD2
v_call: TRBV12-3/TRBV12-4
clone_size: -
cdr3_nt: TGTGCCAGCAGTTTCTGGACTAGCGGGGGGCCCTACAATGAGCAGGTCTTC
cdr3_aa: CASSFWTSGGPYNEQVF

j_call: TRBJ2-7
d_call: -
v_call: TRBV7-2
clone_size: few
cdr3_nt: TGTGCCAGCAGCTTCGGGGCGGCGATTAGCTCCTACGAGCAGTACTTC
cdr3_aa: CASSFGAAISSYEQYF

j_call: TRBJ2-7
d_call: -
v_call: TRBV7-2
clone_size: -
cdr3_nt: TGTGCCAGCAGTCGATATCAAGAGGATGAGCAGTACTTC
cdr3_aa: CASSRYQEDEQYF

j_call: TRBJ2-5
d_call: -
v_call: TRBV7-2
clone_size: once
cdr3_nt: TGTGCCAGCAGCTCGCTAATGGGGCACCAAGAGACCCAGTACTTC
cdr3_aa: CASSSLMGHQETQYF

j_call: TRBJ2-1
d_call: -
v_call: TRBV20-1
clone_size: -
cdr3_nt: TGCAGTGCTACAGCGGTGGGCCTGGATTACAATGAGCAGTTCTTC
cdr3_aa: CSATAVGLDYNEQFF

j_call: TRBJ2-3
d_call: TRBD2
v_call: TRBV5-6
clone_size: few
cdr3_nt: TGTGCCAGCAGCTTGCGAGTTAGCGGGGGGTTTTCGGATACGCAGTATTTT
cdr3_aa: CASSLRVSGGFSDTQYF

j_call: TRBJ2-1
d_call: -
v_call: TRBV4-3
clone_size: few
cdr3_nt: TGCGCCAGCAGCCAAGATCGGGACATCTCCTACAATGAGCAGTTCTTC
cdr3_aa: CASSQDRDISYNEQFF

j_call: TRBJ1-5
d_call: -
v_call: TRBV20-1
clone_size: -
cdr3_nt: TGCAGTGCCGTAGCAGGACGGCACAATCAGCCCCAGCATTTT
cdr3_aa: CSAVAGRHNQPQHF

j_call: TRBJ2-3
d_call: -
v_call: TRBV6-2/TRBV6-3
clone_size: few
cdr3_nt: TGTGCCAGCAGTACCCGGGACTTCACAGATACGCAGTATTTT
cdr3_aa: CASSTRDFTDTQYF

j_call: TRBJ2-7
d_call: -
v_call: TRBV28
clone_size: -
cdr3_nt: TGTGCCAGCAGTTGGTTGCAGGGTGCCTACGAGCAGTACTTC
cdr3_aa: CASSWLQGAYEQYF

j_call: TRBJ2-5
d_call: TRBD2
v_call: TRBV20-1
clone_size: -
cdr3_nt: TGCAGTGCTACAGGGACTATACAAGAGACCCAGTACTTC
cdr3_aa: CSATGTIQETQYF

j_call: TRBJ2-7
d_call: TRBD2
v_call: TRBV7-2
clone_size: -
cdr3_nt: TGTGCCAGCAGCTTAGAATGGACTAGGGGCGAGCAGTACTTC
cdr3_aa: CASSLEWTRGEQYF

j_call: TRBJ1-5
d_call: -
v_call: TRBV6-5
clone_size: few
cdr3_nt: TGTGCCAGCGGCCCTGAAGGCAATCAGCCCCAGCATTTT
cdr3_aa: CASGPEGNQPQHF